The 13 T cell receptor beta chains presented below share a single source sample, sequenced in a study of cytomegalovirus exposure and HLA in healthy donors. Profiled with immunoSEQ multiplex PCR; TCRdb holds only in-frame clones, not every one. The sample has 80,000 to 90,000 clones, roughly 96% seen once. Sequenced: PBMCs. Receptor source: a man aged 18 to 29 in good health and CMV-seronegative.

The V gene is TRBV7-9, the J gene TRBJ1-1; tentatively, D is TRBD1 (6 bases). CDR1 and CDR2 (germline): SEHNR, FQNEAQ (reference sequence). The CDR3 is 13 residues long. The ends were cut back, 8 bases at V and 0 bases at J, with 10 bases in the middle. The CDR3 here is CASEDSLNTEAFF. CDR3 nucleotides: TGTGCCAGCGAGGACAGCTTGAACACTGAAGCTTTCTTT.

This clone was counted once. The V and J genes are TRBV27 and TRBJ1-5; 9 bases are a match to TRBD1. V trimming: 5 bases; J trimming: 3 bases; junction bases outside the gene matches: 2. Germline CDR1 and CDR2: MNHEY and SMNVEV (reference sequence). The length of the CDR3 is 14 residues. CDR3 loop: CASSRTGVNQPQHF. Written as DNA, the CDR3 is TGTGCCAGCAGTCGGACAGGGGTCAATCAGCCCCAGCATTTT.

V usage is TRBV10-3 and J usage is TRBJ2-3; 8 nucleotides agree with TRBD2. V lost 0 bases, J lost 0 bases, and 5 bases stayed unmatched. The germline CDR1 and CDR2 sequences are ENHRY and SYGVKD. This CDR3 is built from 17 residues. The DNA for the CDR3 is TGTGCCATCAGTGAGTCGGGTCGCGGGGGGAGCACAGATACGCAGTATTTT. Translated, it gives CAISESGRGGSTDTQYF.

The chain carries TRBV28 and TRBJ2-3; a possible D gene is TRBD1 (6 bases). The CDR3 sequence is 16 residues long. Germline CDR1 reads MDHEN; CDR2 reads SYDVKM. V was shortened by 2 bases and J by 1 base, with 13 bases between the two germline ends. DNA of the CDR3: TGTGCCAGCAGTTTAATCAGGGGATGGGGCACAGATACGCAGTATTTT. Protein: CASSLIRGWGTDTQYF.

The J gene is TRBJ2-4, the V gene TRBV28; tentative D call: TRBD1 (6 bases). The V end was cut by 7 bases, the J end by 3 bases, with 22 bases between. The CDR3 runs 17 residues. Germline V lookup: CDR1 MDHEN, CDR2 SYDVKM. The CDR3 spells CASIPLGARGSKNIQYF. For the CDR3, the DNA is TGTGCCAGCATTCCGCTCGGGGCTAGGGGGAGCAAAAACATTCAGTACTTC. Filled out from reference TRBV28 and TRBJ2-4, the complete variable domain reads DVKVTQSSRYLVKRTGEKVFLECVQDMDHENMFWYRQDPGLGLRLIYFSYDVKMKEKGDIPEGYSVSREKKERFSLILESASTNQTSMYLCASIPLGARGSKNIQYFGAGTRLSVL.

V gene TRBV7-9 combines with J gene TRBJ1-1, with D perhaps TRBD1 (5 bases). V was clipped by 2 bases and J by 0 bases, with 7 bases between them. This CDR3 comprises 14 residues. The V gene's germline CDR1 is SEHNR and CDR2 FQNEAQ (reference sequence). CDR3 in amino acids: CASSLTTVNTEAFF. The CDR3 region has the DNA TGTGCCAGCAGCTTAACGACAGTGAACACTGAAGCTTTCTTT.

The CDR3 nucleotides are TGTGCCAGCAGCCACGGGCAGGGCCGCACAGATACGCAGTATTTT. The encoded protein is CASSHGQGRTDTQYF. The chain carries TRBV14 and TRBJ2-3; perhaps TRBD1 as D (5 bases). The CDR3 totals 15 residues. Trimming took 3 bases from V and 1 from J, leaving 11 bases between them. Per the germline V gene, CDR1 is SGHDN and CDR2 is FVKESK.

The chain employs TRBV6-6 and TRBJ1-3; 7 positions agree with TRBD1. The CDR3 extends over 15 amino acids. Germline CDR1 reads MNHNY; CDR2 reads SVGAGI (reference sequence). Germline trimming cut 2 bases from V and 3 bases from J; bases unmatched to any gene: 4. Written as DNA, the CDR3 is TGTGCCAGCAGTTACGCGCCAGGGGGTGGAAACACCATATATTTT. Amino acids: CASSYAPGGGNTIYF.

This chain joins TRBV27 and TRBJ1-2; D is possibly TRBD1 (6 bases). Between the trimmed V and J ends, which lost 6 bases and 9 bases, there was a span of 23 bases. Germline V gene data show CDR1 as MNHEY and CDR2 as SMNVEV (reference sequence). The CDR3 has 15 amino acids. CDR3 in amino acids: CASSLILGGALSYTF. DNA for the CDR3: TGTGCCAGCAGCCTGATCTTGGGGGGGGCGCTTAGCTACACCTTC.

This chain links TRBV7-9 with TRBJ1-2, with D unresolved. The V end lost 0 bases, the J end lost 4 bases, and 6 bases lay between the germline ends. Germline CDR1 is SEHNR and CDR2 is FQNEAQ (reference sequence). The CDR3 extends over 13 amino acids. The CDR3 is CASSLAASYGYTF. CDR3 nucleotides: TGTGCCAGCAGCTTAGCGGCAAGCTATGGCTACACCTTC.

The gene calls are TRBV2 and TRBJ1-1; 9 bases map to TRBD1. V trimming: 11 bases; J trimming: 6 bases; junction bases outside the gene matches: 10. CDR1 SNHLY and CDR2 FYNNEI come from the germline V gene. The CDR3 contains 13 residues. The CDR3 DNA reads as TGTGCCTCCAGCTATAGGACAGGGGCTGAAGCTTTCTTT. It yields the protein CASSYRTGAEAFF.

The rearrangement links TRBV5-1 to TRBJ1-1, with D unclear. Trimming removed 0 bases at V and 4 bases at J, with 7 bases between. CDR1 SGHRS and CDR2 YFSETQ come from the germline V gene. This CDR3 contains 13 residues. CDR3 DNA: TGCGCCAGCAGCTTGGTAGCGAGCACTGAAGCTTTCTTT. Protein: CASSLVASTEAFF.

J is TRBJ1-2 and V is TRBV28, with no clear D. Germline values: CDR1 MDHEN, CDR2 SYDVKM. Trimming took 3 bases from V and 0 from J, leaving 11 bases between them. The CDR3 covers 15 residues. Written as DNA, the CDR3 is TGTGCCAGCAGTTTGGGAGGCGCAGCTAACTATGGCTACACCTTC. Translating gives CASSLGGAANYGYTF.